A selection of T cell receptor beta chains follows, all from one sample in a study of blood T cell repertoires in COVID-19. The assay was immunoSEQ multiplex PCR, and TCRdb's table has in-frame clones only and misses some. The sample shows about 210,000 clones, roughly nine tenths of them seen only once. The sample comprised peripheral blood. These receptors all come from a man aged 40-49 years with acute or convalescent COVID-19. The CDR3 runs from the conserved cysteine through the conserved F or W. A D gene is named only where the DNA matches it firmly. The size field is filled for only some rows; it gives once, few, many or a size class.

d_gene	v_gene	abundance	j_gene	CDR3aa	CDR3nt
-	TRBV11-2	-	TRBJ2-7	CASSFSSLAVTAYEQYF	TGTGCCAGCAGCTTCAGCTCCTTGGCCGTGACAGCATACGAGCAGTACTTC
-	TRBV20-1	-	TRBJ1-2	CSASGGHGYGYTF	TGCAGTGCTAGTGGGGGGCATGGCTATGGCTACACCTTC
-	TRBV24-1	-	TRBJ2-3	CATSDASGTTSPDTQYF	TGTGCCACCAGTGATGCATCCGGGACAACCAGTCCAGATACGCAGTATTTT
-	TRBV3-1/TRBV3-2	-	TRBJ1-6	CASSRYGSNSPLHF	TGTGCCAGCAGTCGCTACGGGAGTAATTCACCCCTCCACTTT
TRBD1	TRBV9	-	TRBJ1-3	CASSATRTGNTIYF	TGTGCCAGCAGCGCCACTCGGACAGGGAACACCATATATTTT
-	TRBV16	-	TRBJ1-1	CASSQGAITEAFF	TGTGCCAGCAGCCAGGGGGCGATCACTGAAGCTTTCTTT
-	TRBV7-6	-	TRBJ1-5	CASSLRLEQPQHF	TGTGCCAGCAGCTTAAGGCTGGAGCAGCCCCAGCATTTT
TRBD2	TRBV7-7	-	TRBJ2-2	CASRASGAPTGELFF	TGTGCTAGCAGAGCAAGCGGGGCGCCCACCGGGGAGCTGTTTTTT
-	TRBV6-8	-	TRBJ2-1	CASSYRTRSRQYEQFF	TGTGCCAGCAGTTACCGGACAAGGAGCCGACAATATGAGCAGTTCTTC
TRBD1	TRBV28	few	TRBJ1-5	CASSSRRGQYWNQPQHF	TGTGCCAGCAGCTCCCGGAGGGGACAGTATTGGAATCAGCCCCAGCATTTT
-	TRBV24-1	once	TRBJ2-1	CATSDLPGGQQFF	TGTGCCACCAGTGATTTGCCCGGGGGTCAACAGTTCTTC
-	TRBV5-5	-	TRBJ1-4	CASSLYGGLGKLFF	TGTGCCAGCAGCTTGTACGGGGGGCTAGGAAAACTGTTTTTT
-	TRBV15	-	TRBJ2-1	CATTPGGGRSYNEQFF	TGTGCCACCACCCCAGGTGGGGGGAGGTCCTACAATGAGCAGTTCTTC
TRBD1	TRBV19	-	TRBJ1-3	CASRGQGTGNTIYF	TGTGCCAGTAGGGGACAGGGAACTGGAAACACCATATATTTT
TRBD1	TRBV24-1	-	TRBJ2-5	CATTDREETQYF	TGTGCCACCACGGACAGGGAAGAGACCCAGTACTTC
TRBD1	TRBV7-8	-	TRBJ1-1	CASSYDRVNTEAFF	TGTGCCAGCAGTTACGACAGGGTGAACACTGAAGCTTTCTTT
TRBD1	TRBV19	once	TRBJ1-2	CASSMARGPTQSGYTF	TGTGCCAGTAGTATGGCTAGGGGGCCTACCCAGAGTGGCTACACCTTC
TRBD1	TRBV10-2	-	TRBJ1-4	CASRSGTGPTNEKLFF	TGCGCCAGCAGGTCCGGGACAGGACCCACTAATGAAAAACTGTTTTTT
-	TRBV7-9	-	TRBJ1-2	CASSLRGLGDYGYTF	TGTGCCAGCAGCCTTAGAGGGCTAGGCGACTATGGCTACACCTTC
-	TRBV7-9	-	TRBJ2-5	CASSKTGPLQETQYF	TGTGCCAGCAGCAAAACAGGGCCCCTACAAGAGACCCAGTACTTC
-	TRBV5-4	-	TRBJ2-7	CASSLALGWGGASSYEQYF	TGTGCCAGCAGCTTGGCCCTGGGATGGGGCGGGGCTTCCTCCTACGAGCAGTACTTC
-	TRBV29-1	-	TRBJ2-1	CSVLQGGWEEQFF	TGCAGCGTTCTGCAGGGGGGATGGGAGGAGCAGTTCTTC
TRBD1	TRBV13	-	TRBJ1-3	CASSFRDRVYSGNTIYF	TGTGCCAGCAGCTTCCGGGACAGGGTTTACTCTGGAAACACCATATATTTT
-	TRBV7-9	-	TRBJ2-1	CASSPGGPEQFF	TGTGCCAGCAGCCCCGGCGGGCCTGAGCAGTTCTTC
-	TRBV6-5	-	TRBJ1-1	CASSYSGVYTEAFF	TGTGCCAGCAGTTACTCCGGGGTCTACACTGAAGCTTTCTTT
TRBD2	TRBV6-2/TRBV6-3	-	TRBJ2-7	CASSYLGLAGGAYEQYF	TGTGCCAGCAGTTACCTGGGACTAGCGGGAGGTGCCTACGAGCAGTACTTC
TRBD2	TRBV3-1/TRBV3-2	-	TRBJ2-7	CASSQELAGGGQYF	TGTGCCAGCAGCCAAGAACTAGCGGGGGGTGGGCAGTACTTC
-	TRBV19	-	TRBJ2-3	CASSSDQGSVDTQYF	TGTGCCAGTAGCAGCGATCAGGGGTCCGTAGATACGCAGTATTTT
-	TRBV18	-	TRBJ2-3	CASSPSTGRTDTQYF	TGTGCCAGCTCACCATCGACAGGCCGCACAGATACGCAGTATTTT